This TCR beta chain was profiled in a study of beta chain features in type 1 diabetes. Turning to the study itself: Summed over all samples, the examined sorted cells came to 90 million to 120 million.

Each of the sorted populations had a purity greater than 95%. The authors reverse transcribed all of the isolated RNA, so sequencing captured expressed TCRB transcripts. Libraries were prepared by immunoSEQ multiplex PCR; TCRdb keeps only in-frame clonotypes and omits some of them. The sample consists of approximately 360,000 clones, around 12% of them appearing once. Study-level points and caveats: Across patients, naive, central memory and Treg TCRB repertoires exhibited apparently greater similarity than was observed across healthy donors. Among patients with Type 1 diabetes, TCRB CDR3s were moderately but significantly shorter in every one of the four CD4+ subsets.

As regards this clone: Its target is not known.

This CDR3 is built from 13 residues. The V gene lost 3 bases and the J gene lost 3 bases, with 7 bases spanning the gap. Germline V gene lookup returns CDR1 MNHEY and CDR2 SVGAGI. The chain uses TRBV6-5 and TRBJ2-3, with no clear D. Specimen: naive CD4+ T cells from blood. This TCR was recovered from a woman aged 18-29 years with type 1 diabetes. As DNA, the CDR3 is TGTGCCAGCAGTTATCGAGAGACAGATACGCAGTATTTT. This translates into CASSYRETDTQYF.